This TCR beta chain was observed in a study of shared clonotypes between healthy human individuals. Study-wide findings and caveats: Compared with memory subsets, naive subsets generally had larger estimated richness. Few donors limited the genetic and exposure-history diversity represented.

This table comes from immunoSEQ multiplex PCR, and its TCRdb copy is limited to in-frame clones, with some not included. In the table there are around 2,100,000 clones, approximately 94% of which are singletons. Naive CD8 isolation took CD45RO-negative cells positively selected for CCR7 and excluded terminally differentiated effector memory CD45RA+ cells. As for this clone: Its antigen remains unidentified.

The germline gives CDR1 SQVTM, CDR2 ANQGSEA. The CDR3 consists of 15 residues. The ends lost 0 bases at V and 4 bases at J; junction bases unmatched: 2. The genes are TRBV29-1 and TRBJ2-7, with TRBD2 matching 14 bases. The source material was naive CD8+ T cells sorted from blood. The TCR comes from a young man in good health. The CDR3 DNA sequence: TGCAGCGTTGAAGATGGGACTAGCGGGAGTTACGAGCAGTACTTC. Its protein product is CSVEDGTSGSYEQYF.